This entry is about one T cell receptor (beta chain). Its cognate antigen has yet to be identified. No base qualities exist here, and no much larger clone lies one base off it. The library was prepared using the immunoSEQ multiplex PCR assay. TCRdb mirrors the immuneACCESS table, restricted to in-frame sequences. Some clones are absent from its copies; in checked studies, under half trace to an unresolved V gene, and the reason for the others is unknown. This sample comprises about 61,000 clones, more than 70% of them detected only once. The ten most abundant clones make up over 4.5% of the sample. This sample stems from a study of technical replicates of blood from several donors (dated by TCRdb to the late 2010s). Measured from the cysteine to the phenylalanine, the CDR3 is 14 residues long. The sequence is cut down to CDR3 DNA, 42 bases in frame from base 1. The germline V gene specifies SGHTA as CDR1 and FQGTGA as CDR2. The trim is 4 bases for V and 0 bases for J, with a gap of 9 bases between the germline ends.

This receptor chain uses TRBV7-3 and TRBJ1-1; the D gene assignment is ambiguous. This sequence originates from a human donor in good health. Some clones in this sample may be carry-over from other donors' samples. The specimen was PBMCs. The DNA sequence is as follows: TGTGCCAGCAGCTCCGCGGGGATGAACACTGAAGCTTTCTTT. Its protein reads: CASSSAGMNTEAFF.